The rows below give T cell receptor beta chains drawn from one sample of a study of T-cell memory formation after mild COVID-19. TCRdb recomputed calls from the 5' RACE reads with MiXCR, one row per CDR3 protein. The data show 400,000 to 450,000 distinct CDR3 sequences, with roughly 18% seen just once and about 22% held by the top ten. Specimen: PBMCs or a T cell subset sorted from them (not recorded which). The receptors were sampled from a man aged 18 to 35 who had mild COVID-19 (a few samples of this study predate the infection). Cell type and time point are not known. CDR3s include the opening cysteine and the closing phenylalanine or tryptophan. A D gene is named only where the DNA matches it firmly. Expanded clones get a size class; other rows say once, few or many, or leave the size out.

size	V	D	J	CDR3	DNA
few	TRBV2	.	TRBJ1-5	CASSQRGPQHF	TGTGCCAGCAGCCAAAGGGGGCCCCAGCATTTT
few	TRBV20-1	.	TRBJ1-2	CSARDGQINYGYTF	TGCAGTGCTAGAGATGGGCAAATTAACTATGGCTACACCTTC
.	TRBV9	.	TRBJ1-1	CASSVSFDSQNTEAFF	TGTGCCAGCAGCGTCTCTTTCGACAGCCAGAACACTGAAGCTTTCTTT
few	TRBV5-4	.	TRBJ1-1	CASSLEKAFDTEAFF	TGTGCCAGCAGCTTGGAAAAGGCCTTTGACACTGAAGCTTTCTTT
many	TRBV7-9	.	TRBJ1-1	CASSLAANTEAFF	TGTGCCAGCAGCTTGGCAGCGAACACTGAAGCTTTCTTT
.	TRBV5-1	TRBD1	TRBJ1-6	CASSLVRGPDSPLHF	TGCGCCAGCAGCTTGGTTAGGGGGCCCGATTCACCCCTCCACTTT
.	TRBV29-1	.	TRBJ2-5	CSVEADREETQYF	TGCAGCGTTGAGGCGGACAGAGAAGAGACCCAGTACTTC
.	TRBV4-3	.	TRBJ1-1	CASSQGDGMNTEAFF	TGCGCCAGCAGCCAAGGTGACGGGATGAACACTGAAGCTTTCTTT
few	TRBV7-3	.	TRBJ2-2	CASSSPGLTGELFF	TGTGCCAGCAGCTCTCCGGGGCTCACCGGGGAGCTGTTTTTT
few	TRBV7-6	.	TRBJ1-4	CASSVLGLMNEKLFF	TGTGCCAGCAGCGTATTGGGACTGATGAATGAAAAACTGTTTTTT
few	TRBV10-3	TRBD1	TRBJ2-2	CAIRPERQGPNTGELFF	TGTGCCATCAGGCCCGAGAGACAGGGCCCGAACACCGGGGAGCTGTTTTTT
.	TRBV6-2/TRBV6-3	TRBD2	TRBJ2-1	CASSYAGEPLDEQFF	TGTGCCAGCAGTTACGCGGGGGAGCCATTGGATGAGCAGTTCTTC
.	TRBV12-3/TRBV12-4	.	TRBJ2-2	CASSNGDSTGELFF	TGTGCCAGCAGTAACGGGGATAGCACCGGGGAGCTGTTTTTT
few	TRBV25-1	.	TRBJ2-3	CASSELDGATDTQYF	TGTGCCAGCAGTGAATTGGACGGGGCAACAGATACGCAGTATTTT
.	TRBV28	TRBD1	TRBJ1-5	CASSSDRESYSNQPQHF	TGTGCCAGCAGCTCGGACAGGGAAAGCTATAGCAATCAGCCCCAGCATTTT
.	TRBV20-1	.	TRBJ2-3	CSARKGLQGTDTQYF	TGCAGTGCTAGAAAGGGGCTCCAAGGCACAGATACGCAGTATTTT
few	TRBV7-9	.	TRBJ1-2	CASSRQVPYGYTF	TGTGCCAGCAGCCGGCAGGTCCCCTATGGCTACACCTTC
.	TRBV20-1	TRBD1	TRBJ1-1	CSARTGSEAFF	TGCAGTGCCCGGACAGGATCTGAAGCTTTCTTT
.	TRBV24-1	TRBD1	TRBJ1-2	CATSDAGTVYGYTF	TGTGCCACCAGTGACGCCGGGACAGTCTATGGCTACACCTTC
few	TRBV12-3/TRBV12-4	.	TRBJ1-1	CASSRDGSREAFF	TGTGCCAGCAGTAGGGACGGTTCTAGAGAAGCTTTCTTT
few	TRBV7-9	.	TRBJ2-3	CASSFTSGRPLQYF	TGTGCCAGCAGCTTCACCAGCGGCCGCCCGCTGCAGTATTTT
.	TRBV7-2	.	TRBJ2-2	CASSLLWGLAGELFF	TGTGCCAGCAGCTTATTGTGGGGTTTGGCCGGGGAGCTGTTTTTT
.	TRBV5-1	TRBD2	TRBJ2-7	CASSSPGLAGKEQYF	TGCGCCAGCAGTTCTCCGGGACTAGCGGGGAAAGAGCAGTACTTC
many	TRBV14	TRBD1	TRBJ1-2	CASSDRGSYGYTF	TGTGCCAGCAGCGACAGGGGTAGCTATGGCTACACCTTC
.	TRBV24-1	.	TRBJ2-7	CATLGRTSLLSYEQYF	TGTGCCACCCTGGGGCGGACTTCCCTCCTCTCCTACGAGCAGTACTTC
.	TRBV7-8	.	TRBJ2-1	CASSLQGRQFF	TGTGCCAGCAGCTTACAGGGGCGGCAGTTCTTC
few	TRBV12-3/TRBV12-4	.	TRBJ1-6	CASSPESGRNSPLHF	TGTGCCAGCAGTCCCGAGTCAGGGCGGAATTCACCCCTCCACTTT
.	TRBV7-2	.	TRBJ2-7	CASIPSPSSYEQYF	TGTGCCAGCATTCCAAGTCCTAGCTCCTACGAGCAGTACTTC
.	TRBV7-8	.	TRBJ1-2	CASSLAGETGIGYTF	TGTGCCAGCAGCTTAGCTGGGGAAACGGGGATCGGCTACACCTTC
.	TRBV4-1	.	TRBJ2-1	CARSQLNEQFF	TGCGCCAGAAGCCAACTAAATGAGCAGTTCTTC
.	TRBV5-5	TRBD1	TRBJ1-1	CASTHQGERTEAFF	TGTGCCAGCACCCACCAGGGGGAACGCACTGAAGCTTTCTTT
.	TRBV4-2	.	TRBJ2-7	CASSQAPGVGYEQYF	TGTGCCAGCAGCCAAGCCCCCGGGGTGGGGTACGAGCAGTACTTC